These 28 T cell receptor beta chains share one sample of origin, sequenced in a study of beta chain features in type 1 diabetes. Reverse transcribing all isolated RNA meant expressed TCRB transcripts were sequenced. Only in-frame clones appear in the TCRdb table, and some are missing; sequencing was by immunoSEQ multiplex PCR. Here the sample spans hundreds of thousands of clones, roughly 14% being singletons. Sequenced: naive CD4+ T cells from blood. All receptors come from a man aged 25-40 years in good health.

This clone was seen a handful of times. The V and J genes are TRBV7-9 and TRBJ1-5; the D is unclear. Trimming left V 1 base short and J 0 bases short, with 7 bases between. CDR1 and CDR2 (germline): SEHNR, FQNEAQ (reference sequence). CDR3 size: 15 residues. The CDR3 protein is CASSLVGNSNQPQHF. The CDR3 coding sequence is TGTGCCAGCAGCTTAGTGGGGAATAGCAATCAGCCCCAGCATTTT.

This clone was seen a handful of times. The rearrangement uses TRBV5-4 and TRBJ2-5; no clear D gene. V lost 5 bases and J lost 0, with 11 bases in between. From germline, CDR1 is SGHNT and CDR2 YYREEE (reference sequence). The CDR3 runs to 14 residues. As DNA, the CDR3 is TGTGCCAGCAGTTTCGGACCTAACCAAGAGACCCAGTACTTC. Translating gives CASSFGPNQETQYF.

The chain couples TRBV7-2 to TRBJ2-1; possible D gene TRBD2, 5 bases. Germline V gene data show CDR1 as SGHTA and CDR2 as FQGNSA. Between the trimmed V and J ends, which lost 1 base and 3 bases, there was a span of 16 bases. CDR3 length: 17 residues. The CDR3 DNA sequence: TGTGCCAGCAGCTTAGGTGTGGAGGTGACGATCTACAATGAGCAGTTCTTC. It codes for CASSLGVEVTIYNEQFF. The full variable domain, rest sourced from reference TRBV7-2 and TRBJ2-1, is GAGVSQSPSNKVTEKGKDVELRCDPISGHTALYWYRQSLGQGLEFLIYFQGNSAPDKSGLPSDRFSAERTGGSVSTLTIQRTQQEDSAVYLCASSLGVEVTIYNEQFFGPGTRLTVL.

The V gene is TRBV7-9, the J gene TRBJ1-4; D might be TRBD1 (6 bases). The CDR3 sequence is 15 residues long. The germline V gene has CDR1 SEHNR and CDR2 FQNEAQ (reference sequence). Trimming pared 5 bases from V and 3 bases from J, leaving 13 bases between. The CDR3 is CASSKDSAANEKLFF. DNA of the CDR3: TGTGCCAGCAGCAAGGACAGTGCGGCTAATGAAAAACTGTTTTTT.

CDR3 sequence: CASSITGLQETQYF. DNA of the CDR3: TGTGCCAGTAGTATAACAGGGCTTCAAGAGACCCAGTACTTC. V usage is TRBV19 and J usage is TRBJ2-5; D might be TRBD1 (6 bases). V was pared by 2 bases and J by 2 bases, with 9 bases between. Germline CDR1 reads LNHDA; CDR2 reads SQIVND (reference sequence). The CDR3 sequence is 14 residues long.

V is TRBV27 and J is TRBJ1-1; no reliable D call. Between the trimmed V and J ends, which lost 2 bases and 4 bases, there was a span of 8 bases. The CDR3 extends over 13 amino acids. Per the germline V gene, CDR1 is MNHEY and CDR2 is SMNVEV (reference sequence). The CDR3 spells CASSLGWGTEAFF. CDR3 nucleotide sequence: TGTGCCAGCAGTTTAGGTTGGGGCACTGAAGCTTTCTTT.

This clone was observed a few times. The chain uses TRBV6-6 and TRBJ2-7; the D call may be TRBD1 or TRBD2 (6 bases each). Trimming removed 0 bases at V and 5 bases at J, with 11 bases between. The germline V gene has CDR1 MNHNY and CDR2 SVGAGI (reference sequence). The CDR3 contains 14 residues. The CDR3 coding sequence is TGTGCCAGCAGTTACTCGGTCGGGGGCCACGAGCAGTACTTC. Encoded protein: CASSYSVGGHEQYF.

This rearrangement joins TRBV7-9 to TRBJ2-7; 9 positions agree with TRBD1. Germline CDR1 reads SEHNR; CDR2 reads FQNEAQ (reference sequence). V gave up 7 bases and J gave up 5 bases; unmatched junction bases: 6. The CDR3 is made up of 13 amino acids. The CDR3 DNA is TGTGCCAGCACCCAACAGGGGGCTCACGAGCAGTACTTC. It yields the protein CASTQQGAHEQYF.

This clone occurred a few times. The chain uses TRBV7-9 and TRBJ2-7; tentatively, D is TRBD1 (5 bases). V was shortened by 2 bases and J by 6 bases, with 17 bases between the two germline ends. Per the germline V gene, CDR1 is SEHNR and CDR2 is FQNEAQ (reference sequence). The CDR3 is made up of 15 amino acids. The CDR3 sequence is CASSLSQGHALEQYF. CDR3 nucleotides: TGTGCCAGCAGCTTAAGCCAGGGCCACGCCCTCGAGCAGTACTTC. The entire variable domain, with the rest obtained from reference TRBV7-9 and TRBJ2-7, is as follows: DTGVSQNPRHKITKRGQNVTFRCDPISEHNRLYWYRQTLGQGPEFLTYFQNEAQLEKSRLLSDRFSAERPKGSFSTLEIQRTEQGDSAMYLCASSLSQGHALEQYFGPGTRLTVT.

In its sample, this clone was seen a few times. The chain couples TRBV7-6 to TRBJ2-3; TRBD2 agrees at 7 bases. This CDR3 spans 17 amino acids. The germline gives CDR1 SGHVS, CDR2 FNYEAQ. After removal of 1 base from V and 0 bases from J, the junction contained 7 bases not matched to a gene. The CDR3 here is CASSLGLGLVSTDTQYF. CDR3 in DNA: TGTGCCAGCAGCTTAGGTCTAGGACTAGTGAGCACAGATACGCAGTATTTT.

This rearrangement joins TRBV20-1 to TRBJ2-1; 7 bases fit TRBD1. V shed 6 bases, J shed 6 bases, and the junction held 2 bases outside the gene matches. CDR3 length equals 11 residues. Germline CDR1 is DFQATT and CDR2 is SNEGSKA (reference sequence). The CDR3 is CSADRVNEQFF. CDR3 coding DNA: TGCAGTGCCGACAGGGTCAATGAGCAGTTCTTC.

V usage is TRBV7-2 and J usage is TRBJ2-5; 10 bases line up with TRBD2. The CDR3 covers 14 residues. Germline loops: CDR1 SGHTA, CDR2 FQGNSA. After removal of 5 bases from V and 2 bases from J, the junction contained 2 bases not matched to a gene. Here the CDR3 DNA reads TGTGCCAGCAGCACGACTAGCGGGCAAGAGACCCAGTACTTC. The encoded protein is CASSTTSGQETQYF.

The rearrangement joins TRBV5-1 to TRBJ1-1; D is uncertain. CDR3 length equals 13 residues. Germline V gene lookup returns CDR1 SGHRS and CDR2 YFSETQ. The V end was cut by 0 bases, the J end by 1 base, with 4 bases between. Written as DNA, the CDR3 is TGCGCCAGCAGCTTGGTAAGGAACACTGAAGCTTTCTTT. This translates into CASSLVRNTEAFF. The full variable domain, completed using reference TRBV5-1 and TRBJ1-1, is KAGVTQTPRYLIKTRGQQVTLSCSPISGHRSVSWYQQTPGQGLQFLFEYFSETQRNKGNFPGRFSGRQFSNSRSEMNVSTLELGDSALYLCASSLVRNTEAFFGQGTRLTVV.

The rearrangement joins TRBV7-9 to TRBJ2-6, with unresolved D. The germline V and J ends were trimmed by 6 bases and 2 bases, with 11 bases remaining between them. This CDR3 has 15 amino acids. Germline V gene data show CDR1 as SEHNR and CDR2 as FQNEAQ (reference sequence). Here the CDR3 DNA reads TGTGCCAGCAGGACATTTCAGGCTGGGGCCAACGTCCTGACTTTC. Protein sequence: CASRTFQAGANVLTF.

This clone was seen once. The genes are TRBV18 and TRBJ2-6; D call uncertain. The germline V and J ends were trimmed by 4 bases and 2 bases, with 6 bases remaining between them. In germline, CDR1 is KGHSH, CDR2 LQKENI. The length of the CDR3 is 14 residues. The CDR3 bases are TGTGCCAGCTCACGCACCGCTGGGGCCAACGTCCTGACTTTC. The encoded protein is CASSRTAGANVLTF. The full variable domain, in which reference TRBV18 and TRBJ2-6 provide the parts outside the CDR3, is NAGVMQNPRHLVRRRGQEARLRCSPMKGHSHVYWYRQLPEEGLKFMVYLQKENIIDESGMPKERFSAEFPKEGPSILRIQQVVRGDSAAYFCASSRTAGANVLTFGAGSRLTVL.

The chain carries TRBV6-6 and TRBJ2-2, with D possibly being TRBD2 (6 bases). Looked up from germline, CDR1 is MNHNY and CDR2 is SVGAGI (reference sequence). Trimming left V 0 bases short and J 4 bases short, with 12 bases between. This CDR3 is 16 amino acids long. CDR3 DNA: TGTGCCAGCAGTTACTCAATGACTAGAGTCACCGGGGAGCTGTTTTTT. Its translation is CASSYSMTRVTGELFF.

Notes on this clone: The same CDR3 arises from other DNA sequences in this sample as well. The chain has TRBV4-3 and TRBJ1-5, with D uncertain. Germline lookup yields CDR1 LGHNA and CDR2 YSLEER. V was trimmed by 0 bases and J by 4 bases, leaving 4 bases between them. This CDR3 is 13 amino acids long. This CDR3 reads CASSQDLNQPQHF. The CDR3 coding sequence is TGCGCCAGCAGCCAAGATTTGAATCAGCCCCAGCATTTT.

This chain joins TRBV5-6 and TRBJ2-7; D is unclear. V dropped 1 base and J dropped 7 bases, with 9 bases sitting between them. CDR3 length: 12 amino acids. Germline V gene sequence: CDR1 SGHDT, CDR2 YYEEEE. CDR3 sequence reads: CASSLWTREQYF. CDR3 DNA: TGTGCCAGCAGCTTGTGGACGAGGGAGCAGTACTTC.

This clone was counted a few times. This chain joins TRBV6-1 and TRBJ2-1; D might be TRBD1 (6 bases). Germline loops: CDR1 MNHNS, CDR2 SASEGT. With 6 bases removed from V and 12 bases from J, the gap between germline ends came to 21 bases. The CDR3 extends over 14 amino acids. CDR3 loop: CASRPGQLRFRQFF. DNA for the CDR3: TGTGCCAGCAGACCCGGACAGCTACGGTTTCGGCAGTTCTTC.

This clone was counted only a few times. The chain uses TRBV7-9 and TRBJ1-2; D gene ambiguous. The CDR3 spans 12 residues. Per the germline V gene, CDR1 is SEHNR and CDR2 is FQNEAQ (reference sequence). V dropped 1 base and J dropped 8 bases, with 8 bases sitting between them. CDR3 DNA sequence: TGTGCCAGCAGCTTAGTTCCGGGGGGCTACACCTTC. Protein sequence: CASSLVPGGYTF.

The genes are TRBV19 and TRBJ1-2; D gene uncertain. The CDR3 has 14 amino acids. Germline assignment: CDR1 LNHDA and CDR2 SQIVND (reference sequence). V lost 5 bases and J 5 bases, leaving 15 bases between the germline ends. In nucleotides, the CDR3 is TGTGCCAGTAGTCCGACGGGCCTCGGGTATGGCTACACCTTC. Translating gives CASSPTGLGYGYTF.

This clone was seen a handful of times. The chain links TRBV2 to TRBJ2-1, with D possibly being TRBD1 or TRBD2 (5 bases each). The ends were cut back, 6 bases at V and 4 bases at J, with 16 bases in the middle. The CDR3 runs to 15 residues. CDR1 is SNHLY, CDR2 FYNNEI, per germline. DNA for the CDR3: TGTGCCAGCAGGTATTCGGGACGCCGGTACAATGAGCAGTTCTTC. As protein: CASRYSGRRYNEQFF.

The V call is TRBV2, the J call TRBJ1-5; D is perhaps TRBD1 (6 bases). Germline CDR1 reads SNHLY; CDR2 reads FYNNEI. CDR3 length: 14 residues. V lost 2 bases and J 5 bases, leaving 10 bases between the germline ends. The CDR3 nucleotides are TGTGCCAGCAGTGAAACCAGGGGTGATCAGCCCCAGCATTTT. Protein sequence: CASSETRGDQPQHF. Drawing the rest from reference TRBV2 and TRBJ1-5, the complete variable domain is EPEVTQTPSHQVTQMGQEVILRCVPISNHLYFYWYRQILGQKVEFLVSFYNNEISEKSEIFDDQFSVERPDGSNFTLKIRSTKLEDSAMYFCASSETRGDQPQHFGDGTRLSIL.

The chain joins TRBV5-1 to TRBJ2-5; either TRBD1 or TRBD2 may fit D (5 bases each). The CDR3 extends over 13 amino acids. The ends were cut back, 5 bases at V and 2 bases at J, with 10 bases in the middle. Germline lookup yields CDR1 SGHRS and CDR2 YFSETQ. This CDR3 is CASRSGRQETQYF. The DNA of the CDR3 is TGCGCCAGCAGGTCGGGACGGCAAGAGACCCAGTACTTC.

The chain couples TRBV6-1 to TRBJ2-3; the match to TRBD2 covers 7 bases. The trim removed 9 bases at V and 0 bases at J, leaving 3 bases unmatched. The CDR3 length is 13 residues. From germline, CDR1 is MNHNS and CDR2 SASEGT. The CDR3 is CARSSGSTDTQYF. The CDR3, as DNA: TGTGCCAGGTCTAGCGGCAGCACAGATACGCAGTATTTT.

The rearrangement joins TRBV9 to TRBJ2-3; no reliable D call. This CDR3 region has 14 residues. Germline V lookup: CDR1 SGDLS, CDR2 YYNGEE. Trimming took 0 bases from V and 6 from J, leaving 11 bases between them. The CDR3 coding sequence is TGTGCCAGCAGCGTAGATTCGTTTCCGGATACGCAGTATTTT. This codes for CASSVDSFPDTQYF.

This clone was found many times. The V gene is TRBV5-1, the J gene TRBJ1-5; D is possibly TRBD1 (6 bases). The V gene lost 0 bases and the J gene lost 3 bases, with 10 bases spanning the gap. The CDR3 is made up of 15 amino acids. Per the germline V gene, CDR1 is SGHRS and CDR2 is YFSETQ. The CDR3, as DNA: TGCGCCAGCAGCTTGGACGGGGGCAACAATCAGCCCCAGCATTTT. Its translation is CASSLDGGNNQPQHF.

The V and J genes are TRBV23-1 and TRBJ2-7; the D is unclear. TRBV23-1 is flagged as an ORF with uncertain function. With 6 bases removed from V and 4 bases from J, the gap between germline ends came to 4 bases. The CDR3 is 10 amino acids. The chain's CDR3 is CASSTYEQYF. CDR3 bases: TGCGCCAGCAGCACTTACGAGCAGTACTTC.